This TCR beta chain was identified in a study of cytomegalovirus exposure and HLA in healthy donors. Every donor was a healthy person donating bone marrow. While unrecorded immune exposures were likely, the donors were nominally healthy when sampled. Germline CDR1 and CDR2: KGHSH and LQKENI. This CDR3 has 14 residues. V lost 0 bases to trimming and J lost 4 bases, with 10 bases between them. A note on this clone: The antigen remains unidentified.

Study results and caveats: Across donors, most TCRs were seen rarely, yet some public ones were widespread. Donor immune exposure was known only as CMV serostatus.

Both 60 Vbeta primers and 13 Jbeta primers went into the PCR. Assay: immunoSEQ multiplex PCR; the TCRdb copy retains only in-frame clones and omits some. Of about 170,000 clones listed, around 73% are singletons. The source material was PBMCs. This clonotype was obtained from a woman between 18 and 29 years old in good health and CMV-seropositive. The chain joins TRBV18 to TRBJ2-7; no definite D call. The CDR3 DNA follows: TGTGCCAGCTCACCACCGTTGTCCGGGTACGAGCAGTACTTC. It is translated as CASSPPLSGYEQYF.